Listed below are T cell receptor beta chains from one sample, sequenced in a study of T-cell memory formation after mild COVID-19. TCRdb called the 5' RACE reads again in MiXCR, with one record for every CDR3 protein. The data contain tens of thousands of distinct CDR3 sequences, 28% of them seen just once; the ten biggest clones take up roughly 45%. The specimen sequenced was PBMCs or a T cell subset sorted from them (not recorded which). These receptors came from a man aged 18 to 29 who had mild COVID-19 (a few samples of this study predate the infection). Cell type and time point are not known. Both conserved end residues are part of each CDR3. The order of the fields is V gene, clone size, D gene, CDR3 length, J gene, CDR3 protein, CDR3 DNA. A D gene is named only where the DNA matches it firmly. Only part of the rows carry a size: once, few, many, or a class if the clone is expanded.

>TRBV2|-|TRBD2|15|TRBJ2-1
CASRETSGGAREQFF
TGTGCCAGCAGGGAGACTAGCGGGGGGGCTCGTGAGCAGTTCTTC
>TRBV27|-|TRBD1|14|TRBJ2-7
CASSGTGTSYEQYF
TGTGCCAGCAGCGGGACAGGGACCTCCTACGAGCAGTACTTC
>TRBV7-9|few|TRBD1|15|TRBJ2-1
CASSHDRASYNEQFF
TGTGCCAGCAGCCATGACAGGGCTTCCTACAATGAGCAGTTCTTC
>TRBV24-1|-|TRBD1|13|TRBJ2-3
CATSWGQVDTQYF
TGTGCCACCAGTTGGGGACAGGTAGATACGCAGTATTTT
>TRBV6-2/TRBV6-3|few|-|12|TRBJ2-2
CATYGETGELFF
TGTGCCACCTACGGGGAAACCGGGGAGCTGTTTTTT
>TRBV7-9|-|-|12|TRBJ2-7
CASSQGPYEQYF
TGTGCCAGCAGCCAGGGACCCTACGAGCAGTACTTC
>TRBV7-9|-|-|13|TRBJ1-2
CASSPPGHRGYTF
TGTGCCAGCAGCCCCCCGGGTCACCGTGGCTACACCTTC
>TRBV6-1|-|-|13|TRBJ1-2
CANGRVDNYGYTF
TGTGCCAACGGACGGGTTGATAACTATGGCTACACCTTC
>TRBV7-2|-|TRBD1|14|TRBJ2-7
CASSLPGQVYEQYF
TGTGCCAGCAGCTTACCGGGACAGGTTTACGAGCAGTACTTC
>TRBV6-5|-|-|15|TRBJ2-1
CASSYNGLNHNEQFF
TGTGCCAGCAGTTACAACGGACTGAACCACAATGAGCAGTTCTTC
>TRBV5-1|few|TRBD2|16|TRBJ2-3
CASSFGRGELTDTQYF
TGCGCCAGCAGCTTCGGGCGGGGGGAACTAACAGATACGCAGTATTTT
>TRBV9|-|-|13|TRBJ1-3
CASRGGTGNTIYF
TGTGCCAGCAGAGGTGGGACAGGAAACACCATATATTTT
>TRBV19|-|TRBD1|12|TRBJ2-2
CASRTGTRELFF
TGTGCCAGTAGGACAGGGACCCGGGAGCTGTTTTTT
>TRBV24-1|-|-|12|TRBJ2-1
CATSDFGNEQFF
TGTGCCACCAGTGATTTTGGGAATGAGCAGTTCTTC
>TRBV9|-|-|15|TRBJ2-2
CASSVETINTGELCF
TGTGCTAGCAGCGTAGAGACCATAAATACCGGGGAGCTGTGTTTT
>TRBV7-6|-|-|15|TRBJ1-1
CASSLAGNGMSEAFF
TGTGCCAGCAGCTTAGCTGGGAACGGAATGAGTGAAGCTTTCTTT
>TRBV6-5|-|TRBD1|14|TRBJ2-1
CASRRGLTYNEQFF
TGTGCCAGCAGGAGGGGGCTGACCTACAATGAGCAGTTCTTC
>TRBV5-1|-|TRBD1|15|TRBJ2-3
CASSTPTGRTDTQYF
TGCGCCAGCAGCACCCCGACAGGGCGCACAGATACGCAGTATTTT
>TRBV5-1|-|-|13|TRBJ2-3
CASSLVGTDTQYF
TGCGCCAGCAGCTTGGTCGGGACCGATACGCAGTATTTT
>TRBV7-2|-|-|13|TRBJ1-2
CASSFGGASGYTF
TGTGCCAGCAGCTTCGGGGGGGCGTCGGGCTACACCTTC
>TRBV9|few|-|15|TRBJ2-1
CASSVAGVPANEQFF
TGTGCCAGCAGCGTAGCTGGGGTCCCGGCCAATGAGCAGTTCTTC
>TRBV6-5|many|-|16|TRBJ2-3
CASSPSGTSGLNTQYF
TGTGCCAGCAGTCCTAGTGGGACCTCCGGGCTAAATACGCAGTATTTT
>TRBV7-2|-|TRBD2|16|TRBJ2-5
CASSLNPGLAGASLYF
TGTGCCAGCAGCTTAAACCCAGGACTAGCGGGGGCCTCCCTGTACTTC
>TRBV7-9|few|TRBD1|17|TRBJ1-3
CASSLGTGARFGNTIYF
TGTGCCAGCAGCTTAGGGACAGGCGCCAGGTTCGGAAACACCATATATTTT